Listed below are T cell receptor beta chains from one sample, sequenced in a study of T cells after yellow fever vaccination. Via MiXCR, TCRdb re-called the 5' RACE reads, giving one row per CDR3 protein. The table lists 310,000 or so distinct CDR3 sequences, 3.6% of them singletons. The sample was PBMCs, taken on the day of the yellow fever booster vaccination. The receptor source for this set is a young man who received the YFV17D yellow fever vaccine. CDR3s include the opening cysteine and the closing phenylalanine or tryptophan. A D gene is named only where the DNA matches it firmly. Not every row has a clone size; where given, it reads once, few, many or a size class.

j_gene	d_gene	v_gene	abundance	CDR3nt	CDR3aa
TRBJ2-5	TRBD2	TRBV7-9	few	TGTGCCAGCAGCCAGGACGGACTAGCGGGGGGACGGGAGACCCAGTACTTC	CASSQDGLAGGRETQYF
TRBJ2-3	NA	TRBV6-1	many	TGTGCCAGCAGAGGATGGCGAGATACGCAGTATTTT	CASRGWRDTQYF
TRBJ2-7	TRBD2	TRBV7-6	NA	TGTGCCAGCAGCTTCCTAGCGGGTGCGAGCTCCTACGAGCAGTACTTC	CASSFLAGASSYEQYF
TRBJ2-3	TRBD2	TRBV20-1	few	TGCAGTGCCGACCCAACGACTAGCGGGGGGCCCACAGATACGCAGTATTTT	CSADPTTSGGPTDTQYF
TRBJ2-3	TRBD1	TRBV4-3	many	TGCGCCAGCAGCCAAGACCGGGACAGGGGCGGAGATACGCAGTATTTT	CASSQDRDRGGDTQYF
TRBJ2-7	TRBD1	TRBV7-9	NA	TGTGCCAGCAGCTCCCCGGACAGGGGGCCCGAGCAGTACTTC	CASSSPDRGPEQYF
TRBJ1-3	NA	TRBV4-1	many	TGCGCCAGCAGCCAAGATCCTCCTGGGGGATCTGGAAACACCATATATTTT	CASSQDPPGGSGNTIYF
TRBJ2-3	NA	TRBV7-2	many	TGTGCCAGCAGCCAGGAACCGAACACGCAGTATTTT	CASSQEPNTQYF
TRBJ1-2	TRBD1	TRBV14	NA	TGTGCCAGCAGCCAAGTTCAGGGGGCCGCGGACTATGGCTACACCTTC	CASSQVQGAADYGYTF
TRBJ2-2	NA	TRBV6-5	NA	TGTGCCAGCAGGGGGATGGCGCAACCTCCTACCGGGGAGCTGTTTTTT	CASRGMAQPPTGELFF
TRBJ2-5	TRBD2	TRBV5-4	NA	TGTGCCAGCAGCTTGCCGCTAGCGGGGTCAGAGACCCAGTACTTC	CASSLPLAGSETQYF
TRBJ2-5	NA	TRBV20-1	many	TGCAGTGCTAGAGATTTTGGAGAGACCCAGTACTTC	CSARDFGETQYF
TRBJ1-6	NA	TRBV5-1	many	TGCGCCAGCAGCTTGCAACAGGGCCAATCACCCCTCCACTTT	CASSLQQGQSPLHF
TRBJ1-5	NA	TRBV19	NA	TGTGCCAGTACCCCAGTAAAGGGGCAGCCCCAGCATTTT	CASTPVKGQPQHF
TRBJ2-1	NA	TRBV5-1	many	TGCGCCAGTAGACAGGAACCCTACAATGAGCAGTTCTTC	CASRQEPYNEQFF
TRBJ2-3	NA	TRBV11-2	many	TGTGCCAGCCGCCCCCCCCGGGACAATTACACAGATACGCAGTATTTT	CASRPPRDNYTDTQYF
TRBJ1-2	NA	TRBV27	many	TGTGCCAGCAGTTTATCTGACGGCTATGGCTACACCTTC	CASSLSDGYGYTF
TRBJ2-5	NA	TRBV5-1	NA	TGCGCCAGCAGCTATCTTGACAGGTGGACGGAGACCCAGTACTTC	CASSYLDRWTETQYF
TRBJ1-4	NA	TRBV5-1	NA	TGCGCCAGCAGCCTTACTGGCCCCCCTAATGAAAAACTGTTTTTT	CASSLTGPPNEKLFF
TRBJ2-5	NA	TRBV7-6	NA	TGTGCCAGCAGCTTACGGCCAGAACAAGAGACCCAGTACTTC	CASSLRPEQETQYF
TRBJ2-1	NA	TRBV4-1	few	TGCGCCAGCAGCCCTATTGGGGGGGAGCAGTTCTTC	CASSPIGGEQFF
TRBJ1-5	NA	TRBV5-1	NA	TGCGCCAGCAGCTTGGCGGGGGCAAGCAATCAGCCCCAGCATTTT	CASSLAGASNQPQHF
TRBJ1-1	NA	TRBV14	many	TGTGCCAGCAGTCCCTATTGGGGGCTATTGGGTGAAGCTTTCTTT	CASSPYWGLLGEAFF
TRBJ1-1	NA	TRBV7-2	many	TGTGCCAGCAGCAATACAAGGGTGGGGAACACTGAAGCTTTCTTT	CASSNTRVGNTEAFF
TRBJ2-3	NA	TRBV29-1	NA	TGCAGCGTTAGGGTAGGGGGCACAGATACGCAGTATTTT	CSVRVGGTDTQYF
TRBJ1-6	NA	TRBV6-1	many	TGTGCCAGCAGTGCACAGGGAAGGGGGAATTCACCCCTCCACTTT	CASSAQGRGNSPLHF
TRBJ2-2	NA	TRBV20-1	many	TGCAGTGCTAGAGATCCTGTCAGGGGCGACACCGGGGAGCTGTTTTTT	CSARDPVRGDTGELFF
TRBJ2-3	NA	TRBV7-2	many	TGTGCCAGCAGCTTAGGGGTGGGGAGGGGGTCAGATACGCAGTATTTT	CASSLGVGRGSDTQYF
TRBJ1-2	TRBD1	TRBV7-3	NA	TGTGCCAGCAGCTACGGACAGGGTCAGGGCTACACCTTC	CASSYGQGQGYTF
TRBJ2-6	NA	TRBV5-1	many	TGCGCCAGCAGCTTCTCTTCTGGGGCCAACGTCCTGACTTTC	CASSFSSGANVLTF
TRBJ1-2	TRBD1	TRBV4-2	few	TGTGCCAGCAGCCAAGTGCCGGCAGGGGGCCGTGGCTACACCTTC	CASSQVPAGGRGYTF
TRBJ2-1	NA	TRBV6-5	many	TGTGCCAGCTCGGGACTCACCTACAATGAGCAGTTCTTC	CASSGLTYNEQFF
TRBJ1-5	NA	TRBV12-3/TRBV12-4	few	TGTGCCAGCAATTTGGGGACTGGTCAGCCCCAGCATTTT	CASNLGTGQPQHF
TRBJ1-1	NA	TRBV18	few	TGTGCCAGCTCAGACTCAGGAGCGAACACTGAAGCTTTCTTT	CASSDSGANTEAFF
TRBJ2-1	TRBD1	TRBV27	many	TGTGCCAGCAGCCATATCCCCGTTCCGGACAGGGTAGATGAGCAGTTCTTC	CASSHIPVPDRVDEQFF
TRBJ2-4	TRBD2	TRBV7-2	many	TGTGCCAGCAGCTTCGTCGGGGGGGGAAACATTCAGTACTTC	CASSFVGGGNIQYF
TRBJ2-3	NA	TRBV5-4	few	TGTGCCAGCAGGTCCGAGCCCCGGGGTACAGATACGCAGTATTTT	CASRSEPRGTDTQYF
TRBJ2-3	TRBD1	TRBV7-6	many	TGTGCCAGCAGCTTGGCACAGGGGGCTACCACAGATACGCAGTATTTT	CASSLAQGATTDTQYF
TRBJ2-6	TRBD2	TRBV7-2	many	TGTGCCAGCAGCCGCGGGAGGGGCTCTGGGGCCAACGTCCTGACTTTC	CASSRGRGSGANVLTF
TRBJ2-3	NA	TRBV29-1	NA	TGCAGCGTTGAGGCCTGGGTTAGCACAGATACGCAGTATTTT	CSVEAWVSTDTQYF
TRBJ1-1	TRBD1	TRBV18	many	TGTGCCAGCTCACCACCCAAGGGACAGGCGAACACTGAAGCTTTCTTT	CASSPPKGQANTEAFF